The 20 T cell receptor beta chains below come from one sample, sequenced in a study of shared clonotypes between healthy human individuals. Profiling relied on immunoSEQ multiplex PCR, and the TCRdb table lists in-frame clones only, not all of them. Among roughly 500,000 clones, roughly 95% were seen once, and the ten largest hold roughly 0.06%. The sample consisted of naive CD4+ T cells sorted from blood. Sample subset: CD45RA+ positively selected. The receptors derive from a woman aged 25 to 39 in good health.

The genes are TRBV7-9 and TRBJ2-7; perhaps TRBD2 as D (6 bases). Germline lookup yields CDR1 SEHNR and CDR2 FQNEAQ (reference sequence). The germline V and J ends were trimmed by 4 bases and 3 bases, with 22 bases remaining between them. The CDR3 is 17 residues long. CDR3 sequence reads: CASSSLLLRDSLYEQYF. DNA for the CDR3: TGTGCCAGCAGCTCCCTGCTTCTCCGGGACTCCCTCTACGAGCAGTACTTC.

This clone was observed once. The chain couples TRBV18 to TRBJ2-3, with no clear D. V shed 2 bases and J shed 9 bases, with 12 bases lying between them. This CDR3 spans 13 amino acids. The V gene's germline CDR1 is KGHSH and CDR2 LQKENI. The CDR3 reads CASSPRPDVTQYF. The CDR3 nucleotides are TGTGCCAGCTCACCAAGGCCGGATGTCACGCAGTATTTT.

The rearrangement joins TRBV4-2 to TRBJ2-2, with D perhaps TRBD1 (6 bases). The CDR3 consists of 16 residues. The germline V gene encodes CDR1 LGHNA and CDR2 YNFKEQ. The V and J ends lost 4 bases and 1 base respectively, with 13 bases between them. DNA of the CDR3: TGTGCCAGCAGCCCCAAATCGGGACAGAACACCGGGGAGCTGTTTTTT. Its translation is CASSPKSGQNTGELFF.

The chain carries TRBV2 and TRBJ1-5; 8 bases agree with TRBD1. Looked up from germline, CDR1 is SNHLY and CDR2 is FYNNEI. The CDR3 runs to 14 residues. V shed 4 bases, J shed 6 bases, and the junction held 5 bases outside the gene matches. The CDR3 DNA sequence: TGTGCCAGCAGTGGCAGGGGGCGAGGTCAGCCCCAGCATTTT. Its protein is CASSGRGRGQPQHF.

Comments on this clone: This CDR3 is also generated by other DNA sequences in the sample. The V call is TRBV15, the J call TRBJ1-3; D remains ambiguous. Trimming cost V 0 bases and J 1 base, with 1 base left between them. The CDR3 spans 13 residues. Per germline, CDR1 LNHNV and CDR2 YYDKDF (reference sequence). CDR3 sequence reads: CATSRDSGNTIYF. DNA for the CDR3: TGTGCCACCAGCAGAGATTCTGGAAACACCATATATTTT.

The CDR3 coding sequence is TGCGCCAGCAGCTTCACCGGGGCCTACGAGCAGTACTTC. Translated, it gives CASSFTGAYEQYF. The genes are TRBV5-1 and TRBJ2-7; weak D call: TRBD2 (5 bases). The CDR3 loop spans 13 amino acids. The V gene's germline CDR1 is SGHRS and CDR2 YFSETQ. V lost 2 bases, J lost 2 bases, and 8 bases lay in between. The full variable domain, with the rest looked up from reference TRBV5-1 and TRBJ2-7, is KAGVTQTPRYLIKTRGQQVTLSCSPISGHRSVSWYQQTPGQGLQFLFEYFSETQRNKGNFPGRFSGRQFSNSRSEMNVSTLELGDSALYLCASSFTGAYEQYFGPGTRLTVT.

This clone is a singleton in its sample. The chain carries TRBV6-9 and TRBJ2-7; D assignment may be TRBD1 or TRBD2 (6 bases each). V was trimmed by 3 bases and J by 3 bases, leaving 15 bases between them. The CDR3 has 15 residues. The germline V gene encodes CDR1 MNHGY and CDR2 SVAAGI. CDR3 DNA: TGTGCCAGCAGTTACCCGGGGGCGACGCGCTACGAGCAGTACTTC. This sequence encodes CASSYPGATRYEQYF.

The rearrangement joins TRBV18 to TRBJ1-5, with TRBD1 matching over 8 bases. CDR3 length equals 17 residues. J was trimmed by 5 bases and V by 6 bases; bases with no gene match: 15. Germline values: CDR1 KGHSH, CDR2 LQKENI. DNA of the CDR3: TGTGCCAGCTCCCCTTACTCTGGACAGGGACGCTATCAGCCCCAGCATTTT. Translating it yields CASSPYSGQGRYQPQHF.

This clone was found once. The chain employs TRBV10-3 and TRBJ2-4; D unresolved. Looked up from germline, CDR1 is ENHRY and CDR2 is SYGVKD. The CDR3 length is 12 residues. Trimming removed 0 bases at V and 11 bases at J, with 8 bases between. The CDR3, as DNA: TGTGCCATCAGTGAGTCAGGAGTCCTTCAGTACTTC. It yields the protein CAISESGVLQYF.

This chain connects TRBV5-8 to TRBJ1-1; 11 nucleotides match TRBD1. J was trimmed by 11 bases and V by 3 bases; bases with no gene match: 6. Germline CDR1 reads SGHTS; CDR2 reads YDEGEE. The CDR3 loop spans 13 amino acids. The CDR3: CASSWTGGIRAFF. CDR3 DNA: TGTGCCAGCAGCTGGACAGGGGGCATTAGGGCTTTCTTT. Based on the CDR3 plus reference TRBV5-8 and TRBJ1-1, the full variable domain is EAGVTQSPTHLIKTRGQQATLRCSPISGHTSVYWYQQALGLGLQFLLWYDEGEERNRGNFPPRFSGRQFPNYSSELNVNALELEDSALYLCASSWTGGIRAFFGQGTRLTVV.

The chain employs TRBV10-1 and TRBJ2-1; D is perhaps TRBD1 (6 bases). Trimming took 3 bases from V and 5 from J, leaving 11 bases between them. Germline V lookup: CDR1 WNHNN, CDR2 SYGVQD (reference sequence). The CDR3 contains 14 residues. CDR3 nucleotide sequence: TGCGCCAGCAGTGAACCACAGGGTGACAATGAGCAGTTCTTC. Amino acids: CASSEPQGDNEQFF.

The count of this clone is one. The chain joins TRBV7-9 to TRBJ2-2, with 12 bases aligning to TRBD2. The CDR3 totals 16 residues. V shed 5 bases, J shed 4 bases, and the junction held 5 bases outside the gene matches. The V gene's germline CDR1 is SEHNR and CDR2 FQNEAQ (reference sequence). The CDR3 DNA reads TGTGCCAGCAGCACGACTAGCGGGAGTTTCACCGGGGAGCTGTTTTTT. Its translation is CASSTTSGSFTGELFF.

The genes are TRBV5-1 and TRBJ2-5; TRBD2 aligns across 7 bases. CDR3 size: 15 residues. The V gene's germline CDR1 is SGHRS and CDR2 YFSETQ. The trim removed 0 bases at V and 5 bases at J, leaving 7 bases unmatched. CDR3 DNA: TGCGCCAGCAGCTTGGCCGGGGGAGGGGTGGAGACCCAGTACTTC. Translated, it gives CASSLAGGGVETQYF.

The chain links TRBV28 to TRBJ2-7, with TRBD1 as a possible D gene (6 bases). V gave up 3 bases and J gave up 6 bases, with 12 bases separating them. The length of the CDR3 is 13 residues. CDR1 is MDHEN, CDR2 SYDVKM, per germline. The CDR3 sequence: CASSFAGVAEQYF. As DNA, the CDR3 is TGTGCCAGCAGTTTTGCAGGGGTGGCCGAGCAGTACTTC.

In this sample, this clone turned up a few times. Other DNA sequences in this sample translate to the same CDR3. The chain couples TRBV2 to TRBJ2-5; D gene uncertain. The CDR3 is 11 amino acids. V lost 1 base and J lost 5, with 2 bases in between. Germline lookup yields CDR1 SNHLY and CDR2 FYNNEI. CDR3 region: CASSEEETQYF. CDR3 in DNA: TGTGCCAGCAGTGAAGAGGAGACCCAGTACTTC.

The chain has TRBV19 and TRBJ2-1; 10 bases fit TRBD2. Germline CDR1 and CDR2: LNHDA and SQIVND (reference sequence). CDR3 length: 15 residues. V was pared by 9 bases and J by 5 bases, with 10 bases of the junction left unmatched. DNA of the CDR3: TGTGCCAGCAGGGGATTAGCGGGAGGAGACAATGAGCAGTTCTTC. Translation: CASRGLAGGDNEQFF.

The chain recombines TRBV6-1 with TRBJ1-5; 7 nucleotides agree with TRBD1. V lost 0 bases and J lost 6; bases outside the gene matches: 5. Germline V gene lookup returns CDR1 MNHNS and CDR2 SASEGT. This CDR3 contains 15 residues. CDR3 amino acids: CASSEAVGGLQPQHF. The CDR3 DNA is TGTGCCAGCAGTGAAGCGGTAGGGGGCCTTCAGCCCCAGCATTTT.

The CDR3 DNA reads TGTGCCAGCAGCTTGCTAGCGGGAGTTGGGGAGCAGTACTTC. This sequence encodes CASSLLAGVGEQYF. This chain joins TRBV7-7 and TRBJ2-7; 10 bases match TRBD2. There are 14 residues in the CDR3. Germline CDR1 SSHAT, CDR2 FNYEAQ (reference sequence). Trimming took 3 bases from V and 7 from J; bases not matched to a gene: 6.

The CDR3 DNA is TGTGCCTGGAGTCCAACAGGGAATCAGCCCCAGCATTTT. It specifies CAWSPTGNQPQHF. The chain uses TRBV30 and TRBJ1-5; maybe TRBD1 (6 bases). The CDR3 covers 13 residues. The germline CDR1 and CDR2 sequences are GTSNPN and SVGIG (reference sequence). Between the trimmed V and J ends, which lost 2 bases and 4 bases, there was a span of 9 bases. Variable domain in full (rest from reference TRBV30 and TRBJ1-5): SQTIHQWPATLVQPVGSPLSLECTVEGTSNPNLYWYRQAAGRGLQLLFYSVGIGQISSEVPQNLSASRPQDRQFILSSKKLLLSDSGFYLCAWSPTGNQPQHFGDGTRLSIL.

The chain couples TRBV19 to TRBJ2-7; TRBD2 aligns across 13 bases. Germline values: CDR1 LNHDA, CDR2 SQIVND (reference sequence). The CDR3 totals 15 residues. V lost 6 bases, J lost 3 bases, and 5 bases stayed unmatched. CDR3 region: CASSGTSGKLYEQYF. The CDR3 region has the DNA TGTGCCAGTAGCGGGACTAGCGGGAAACTCTACGAGCAGTACTTC.